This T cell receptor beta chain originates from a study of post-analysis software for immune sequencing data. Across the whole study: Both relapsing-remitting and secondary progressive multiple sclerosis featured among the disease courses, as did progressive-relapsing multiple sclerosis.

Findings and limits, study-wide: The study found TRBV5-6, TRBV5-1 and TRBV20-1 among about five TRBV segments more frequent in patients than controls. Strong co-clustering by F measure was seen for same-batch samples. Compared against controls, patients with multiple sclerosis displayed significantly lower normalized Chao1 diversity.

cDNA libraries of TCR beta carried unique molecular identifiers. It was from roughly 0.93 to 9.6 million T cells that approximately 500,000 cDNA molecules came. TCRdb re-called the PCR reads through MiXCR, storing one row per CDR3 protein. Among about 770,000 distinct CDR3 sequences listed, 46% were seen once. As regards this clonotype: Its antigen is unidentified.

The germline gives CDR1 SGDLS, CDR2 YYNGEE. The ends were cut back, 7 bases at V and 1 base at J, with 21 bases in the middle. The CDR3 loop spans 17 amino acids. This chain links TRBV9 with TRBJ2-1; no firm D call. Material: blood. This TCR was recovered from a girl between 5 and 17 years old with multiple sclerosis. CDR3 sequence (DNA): TGTGCCAGCGCGGAAGGGTTGGCTCAGGCATCCTACAATGAGCAGTTCTTC. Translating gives CASAEGLAQASYNEQFF.